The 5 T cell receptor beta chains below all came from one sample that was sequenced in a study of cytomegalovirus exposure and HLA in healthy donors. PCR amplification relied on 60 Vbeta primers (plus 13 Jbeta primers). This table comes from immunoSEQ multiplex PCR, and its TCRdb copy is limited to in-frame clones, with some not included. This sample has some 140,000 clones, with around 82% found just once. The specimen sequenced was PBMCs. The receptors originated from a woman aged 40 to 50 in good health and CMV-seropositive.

CDR3 DNA sequence: TGCGCCAGCAGCTTGGGGCCCACCGGGGATACGCAGTATTTT. Its protein is CASSLGPTGDTQYF. The chain combines TRBV5-1 with TRBJ2-3; D unresolved. Germline CDR1 reads SGHRS; CDR2 reads YFSETQ. Trimming pared 0 bases from V and 6 bases from J, leaving 11 bases between. This CDR3 has 14 amino acids.

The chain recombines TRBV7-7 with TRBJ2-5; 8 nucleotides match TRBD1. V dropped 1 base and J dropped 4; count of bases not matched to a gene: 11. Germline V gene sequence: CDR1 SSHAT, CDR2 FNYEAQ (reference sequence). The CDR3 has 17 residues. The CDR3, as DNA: TGTGCCAGCAGCTTAGAGCTTGACAGGGGATCACTAGAGACCCAGTACTTC. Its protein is CASSLELDRGSLETQYF. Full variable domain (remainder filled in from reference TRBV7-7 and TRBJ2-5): GAGVSQSPRYKVTKRGQDVTLRCDPISSHATLYWYQQALGQGPEFLTYFNYEAQPDKSGLPSDRFSAERPEGSISTLTIQRTEQRDSAMYRCASSLELDRGSLETQYFGPGTRLLVL.

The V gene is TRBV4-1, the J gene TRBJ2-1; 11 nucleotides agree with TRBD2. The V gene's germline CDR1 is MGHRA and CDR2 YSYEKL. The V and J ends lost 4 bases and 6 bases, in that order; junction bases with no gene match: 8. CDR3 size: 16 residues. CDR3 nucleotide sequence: TGCGCCAGCAGCCCGGCCTTAGCGGGAGGGAGCAATGAGCAGTTCTTC. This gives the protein CASSPALAGGSNEQFF.

DNA for the CDR3: TGTGCCAGCCAACGACAAGGCCCGCAGGGGTCCGGGGAGCTGTTTTTT. It is translated as CASQRQGPQGSGELFF. The V and J genes are TRBV19 and TRBJ2-2; tentative D call: TRBD1 (6 bases). The V end lost 9 bases, the J end lost 6 bases, and 23 bases lay between the germline ends. CDR1 LNHDA and CDR2 SQIVND come from the germline V gene (reference sequence). The CDR3 runs 16 residues. Full variable domain (rest looked up from reference TRBV19 and TRBJ2-2): DGGITQSPKYLFRKEGQNVTLSCEQNLNHDAMYWYRQDPGQGLRLIYYSQIVNDFQKGDIAEGYSVSREKKESFPLTVTSAQKNPTAFYLCASQRQGPQGSGELFFGEGSRLTVL.

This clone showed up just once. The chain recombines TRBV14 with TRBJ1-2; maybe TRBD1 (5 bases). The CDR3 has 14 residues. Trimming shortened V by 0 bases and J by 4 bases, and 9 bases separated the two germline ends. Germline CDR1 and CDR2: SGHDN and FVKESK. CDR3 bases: TGTGCCAGCAGCCAAGACAGGGTAGGCTATGGCTACACCTTC. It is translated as CASSQDRVGYGYTF.